This T cell receptor beta chain was retrieved from a study of cytomegalovirus exposure and HLA in healthy donors. At the level of the study: Findings of an earlier analysis included about 100 million unique TCR beta sequences from 180 million or so T cells.

The PCR used 60 Vbeta and 13 Jbeta primers. Some clones are missing from TCRdb's copy, which holds only in-frame ones; the method was immunoSEQ multiplex PCR. Its clone listing holds about 210,000 clones. The V end lost 7 bases, the J end lost 0 bases, and 15 bases lay between the germline ends. Germline V lookup: CDR1 SNHLY, CDR2 FYNNEI. The CDR3 extends over 16 amino acids. This clonotype was obtained from a woman aged 25 to 39 in good health and CMV-seropositive. Sequencing was carried out using PBMCs. This rearrangement joins TRBV2 to TRBJ1-4, with TRBD1 as a possible D gene (6 bases). This CDR3 reads CASKGGWGPTNEKLFF. In nucleotides, the CDR3 is TGTGCCAGCAAGGGGGGGTGGGGGCCAACTAATGAAAAACTGTTTTTT.